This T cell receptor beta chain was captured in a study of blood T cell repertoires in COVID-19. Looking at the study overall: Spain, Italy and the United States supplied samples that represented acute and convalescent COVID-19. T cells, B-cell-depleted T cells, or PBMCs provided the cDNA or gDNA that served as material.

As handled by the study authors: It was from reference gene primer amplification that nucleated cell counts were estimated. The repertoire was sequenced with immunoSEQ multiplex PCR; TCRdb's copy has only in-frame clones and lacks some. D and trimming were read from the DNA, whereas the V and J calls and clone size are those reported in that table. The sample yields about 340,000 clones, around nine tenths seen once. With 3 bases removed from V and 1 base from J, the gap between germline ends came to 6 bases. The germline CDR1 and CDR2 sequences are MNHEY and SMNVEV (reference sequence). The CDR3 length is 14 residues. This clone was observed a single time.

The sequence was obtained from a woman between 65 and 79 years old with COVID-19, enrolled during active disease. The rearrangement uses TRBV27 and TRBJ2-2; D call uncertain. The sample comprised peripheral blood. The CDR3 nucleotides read TGTGCCAGCAGTTTCAACGGGAACACCGGGGAGCTGTTTTTT. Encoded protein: CASSFNGNTGELFF.